A selection of T cell receptor beta chains follows, all from one sample in a study of T cell responses to AZD1222 COVID-19 vaccine. The protocol was immunoSEQ multiplex PCR, while the TCRdb copy is restricted to in-frame clones and leaves out a portion. The table lists more than 85,000 clones, about nine tenths of them singletons. The sample here was peripheral blood, taken on day 0 of AZD1222 vaccination. These receptors were taken from an adult in good health. Each CDR3 is given with its conserved first and last residue. D genes are given only for firm matches. Clone size is not always given. Where it is, it says once, few, many or a class for expanded clones.

j_gene | d_gene | abundance | v_gene | CDR3aa | CDR3nt
TRBJ1-6 | - | few | TRBV30 | CAWRVHNSPLHF | TGTGCCTGGAGGGTCCATAATTCACCCCTCCACTTT
TRBJ2-5 | - | - | TRBV11-2 | CASSLGVLLDGETQYF | TGTGCCAGCAGCTTAGGGGTCCTTCTCGACGGAGAGACCCAGTACTTC
TRBJ2-3 | TRBD2 | - | TRBV7-3 | CASSPRTSALQYF | TGTGCCAGCAGCCCGAGAACTAGCGCCCTTCAGTATTTT
TRBJ2-1 | TRBD2 | - | TRBV3-1/TRBV3-2 | CASSKRAGAYNEQFF | TGTGCCAGCAGCAAGAGGGCGGGGGCCTACAATGAGCAGTTCTTC
TRBJ2-1 | TRBD2 | - | TRBV7-3 | CASSLTLGLASNNEQFF | TGTGCCAGCAGCTTAACGTTGGGACTAGCGAGTAACAATGAGCAGTTCTTC
TRBJ1-6 | - | once | TRBV5-1 | CASSLVSGNSPLHF | TGCGCCAGCAGCTTGGTGTCCGGGAATTCACCCCTCCACTTT
TRBJ1-2 | - | - | TRBV2 | CASTSTGRGYTF | TGTGCCAGCACGTCGACTGGTAGAGGCTACACCTTC
TRBJ1-5 | TRBD1 | - | TRBV10-3 | CAIRGDRGQPQHF | TGTGCCATCAGGGGGGACAGGGGACAGCCCCAGCATTTT
TRBJ2-3 | - | - | TRBV19 | CASSIGSIGTDTQYF | TGTGCCAGTAGTATTGGTAGCATAGGCACAGATACGCAGTATTTT
TRBJ1-1 | TRBD1 | - | TRBV5-1 | CASRYDSTGGNTEAFF | TGCGCCAGCAGATACGATTCAACAGGGGGGAACACTGAAGCTTTCTTT
TRBJ2-7 | - | - | TRBV4-3 | CASSQDRQSYEQYF | TGCGCCAGCAGCCAAGATAGACAGTCCTACGAGCAGTACTTC
TRBJ2-5 | - | - | TRBV18 | CASSLSYQETQYF | TGTGCCAGCTCACTCTCGTACCAAGAGACCCAGTACTTC
TRBJ2-7 | - | once | TRBV18 | CASSPGGGLPYEQYF | TGTGCCAGCTCACCCGGAGGGGGGCTCCCCTACGAGCAGTACTTC
TRBJ2-1 | - | - | TRBV4-3 | CASSGYLGGNNEQFF | TGCGCCAGCAGCGGGTACTTGGGAGGAAACAATGAGCAGTTCTTC
TRBJ2-7 | - | - | TRBV11-3 | CASSLSGTSDEQYF | TGTGCCAGCAGCTTATCGGGGACGTCGGACGAGCAGTACTTC
TRBJ1-1 | - | - | TRBV30 | CAWSWGGAEGETEAFF | TGTGCCTGGAGTTGGGGGGGCGCAGAAGGGGAAACTGAAGCTTTCTTT
TRBJ1-6 | - | - | TRBV28 | CASSFRDGNSPLHF | TGTGCCAGCAGTTTTCGCGACGGAAATTCACCCCTCCACTTT
TRBJ2-7 | - | few | TRBV11-2 | CASSLALHYEQYF | TGTGCCAGCAGCTTAGCCCTTCATTACGAGCAGTACTTC
TRBJ2-7 | - | - | TRBV10-3 | CAISEGSVWYF | TGTGCCATCAGTGAAGGGAGCGTATGGTACTTC
TRBJ1-3 | - | once | TRBV6-5 | CASSYSASSGNTIYF | TGTGCCAGCAGTTACTCGGCCTCATCTGGAAACACCATATATTTT
TRBJ1-5 | - | - | TRBV5-5 | CASSLGSEPQHF | TGTGCCAGCAGCTTGGGGTCGGAGCCCCAGCATTTT
TRBJ2-7 | TRBD2 | - | TRBV5-1 | CASSAQTSGGSYEQYF | TGCGCCAGCAGCGCCCAGACTAGCGGGGGTTCCTACGAGCAGTACTTC
TRBJ2-5 | TRBD2 | - | TRBV11-2 | CASSSGLAGGYQETQYF | TGTGCCAGCAGCTCCGGACTAGCGGGGGGGTACCAAGAGACCCAGTACTTC
TRBJ1-3 | TRBD1 | few | TRBV4-1 | CASSQVRQGFGDTIYF | TGCGCCAGCAGCCAGGTACGACAGGGCTTCGGAGACACCATATATTTT
TRBJ1-2 | TRBD1 | - | TRBV5-1 | CASSLGDRGLGYTF | TGCGCCAGCAGCCTCGGGGACAGGGGGCTTGGCTACACCTTC
TRBJ2-4 | TRBD1 | - | TRBV6-4 | CASSDLGQGVAKNIQYF | TGTGCCAGCAGTGACCTCGGACAGGGGGTAGCCAAAAACATTCAGTACTTC
TRBJ2-2 | TRBD2 | - | TRBV2 | CASSDSKLAGDRIGTGELFF | TGTGCCAGCAGTGATAGTAAACTAGCGGGCGACCGAATAGGCACCGGGGAGCTGTTTTTT
TRBJ2-5 | TRBD1 | - | TRBV7-2 | CASSPFRGTQETQYF | TGTGCCAGCAGCCCCTTCAGGGGGACCCAAGAGACCCAGTACTTC
TRBJ2-3 | TRBD2 | once | TRBV25-1 | CASGEPTSGAADTQYF | TGTGCCAGCGGGGAGCCAACTAGCGGGGCCGCAGATACGCAGTATTTT
TRBJ1-4 | TRBD1 | - | TRBV28 | CASSGTVNEKLFF | TGTGCCAGCTCCGGGACAGTTAATGAAAAACTGTTTTTT
TRBJ1-5 | - | few | TRBV25-1 | CASGTDTNQPQHF | TGTGCCAGCGGTACAGATACAAATCAGCCCCAGCATTTT
TRBJ2-7 | TRBD2 | - | TRBV11-3 | CASSPGVAGDPEQYF | TGTGCCAGCAGCCCCGGGGTAGCGGGAGATCCCGAGCAGTACTTC
TRBJ1-2 | - | - | TRBV29-1 | CSAPGGAGGYTF | TGCAGCGCCCCGGGGGGGGCGGGGGGCTACACCTTC
TRBJ2-1 | - | few | TRBV2 | CASSGDGSKQFF | TGTGCCAGCAGTGGGGACGGATCAAAGCAGTTCTTC
TRBJ2-5 | TRBD2 | - | TRBV18 | CASSPQRGGPQWETQYF | TGTGCCAGCTCACCACAGCGCGGGGGGCCCCAGTGGGAGACCCAGTACTTC
TRBJ2-7 | - | - | TRBV11-2 | CASSLARTYEQYF | TGTGCCAGCAGCTTAGCCAGGACCTACGAGCAGTACTTC
TRBJ2-5 | - | - | TRBV5-1 | CASSLDWGQETQYF | TGCGCCAGCAGCTTGGATTGGGGTCAAGAGACCCAGTACTTC
TRBJ2-1 | - | - | TRBV2 | CASSERLATYNEQFF | TGTGCCAGCAGTGAACGGCTAGCGACGTACAATGAGCAGTTCTTC
TRBJ1-2 | - | - | TRBV6-5 | CASSFLDRSGGYTF | TGTGCCAGCAGTTTCCTAGACAGAAGTGGTGGCTACACCTTC
TRBJ1-1 | - | - | TRBV21-1 | CARTLDPRGLSNTEAFF | TGTGCCAGGACCTTAGACCCGAGAGGGCTTTCGAACACTGAAGCTTTCTTT
TRBJ2-7 | TRBD2 | - | TRBV4-2 | CASSLEEPGLAGHEQYF | TGTGCCAGCAGCCTAGAAGAGCCGGGACTAGCGGGACACGAGCAGTACTTC